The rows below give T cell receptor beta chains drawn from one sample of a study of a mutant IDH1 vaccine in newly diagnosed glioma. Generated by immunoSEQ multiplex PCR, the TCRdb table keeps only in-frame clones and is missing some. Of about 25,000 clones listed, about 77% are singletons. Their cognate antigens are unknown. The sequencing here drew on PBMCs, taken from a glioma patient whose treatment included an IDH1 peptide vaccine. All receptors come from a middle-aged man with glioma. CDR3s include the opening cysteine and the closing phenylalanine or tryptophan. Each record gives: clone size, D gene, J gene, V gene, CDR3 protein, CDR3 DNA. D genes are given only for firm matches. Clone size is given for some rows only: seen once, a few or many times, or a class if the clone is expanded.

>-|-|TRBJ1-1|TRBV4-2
CASSQSIGGGTEAFF
TGTGCCAGCAGCCAATCTATTGGGGGGGGGACTGAAGCTTTCTTT
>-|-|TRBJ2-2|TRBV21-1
CASSLRGDTGELFF
TGTGCCAGCAGCTTACGAGGGGATACCGGGGAGCTGTTTTTT
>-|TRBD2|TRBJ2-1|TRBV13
CASSLELAGEIEQFF
TGTGCCAGCAGCTTAGAGTTAGCGGGAGAGATTGAGCAGTTCTTC
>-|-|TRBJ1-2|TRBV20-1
CSARVHGYTF
TGCAGTGCTAGAGTCCATGGCTACACCTTC
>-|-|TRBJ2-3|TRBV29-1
CSVGTMDTQYF
TGCAGCGTTGGGACAATGGATACGCAGTATTTT
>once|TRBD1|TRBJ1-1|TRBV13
CASSQDRASLEAFF
TGTGCCAGCAGCCAGGACAGGGCCTCACTGGAAGCTTTCTTT
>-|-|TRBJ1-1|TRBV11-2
CASSSLRGGTEAFF
TGTGCCAGCAGCTCCCTTCGGGGGGGCACTGAAGCTTTCTTT
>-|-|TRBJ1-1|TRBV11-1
CASSLDGTLYTEAFF
TGTGCCAGCAGCTTAGACGGGACACTATACACTGAAGCTTTCTTT
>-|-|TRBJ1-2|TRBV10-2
CASSPGIGYGYTF
TGCGCCAGCAGTCCAGGGATCGGCTATGGCTACACCTTC
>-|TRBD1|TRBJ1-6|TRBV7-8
CASSFFDRGLEPLHF
TGTGCCAGCAGCTTCTTCGACAGGGGGCTAGAACCCCTCCACTTT
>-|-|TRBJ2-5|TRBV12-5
CASGLGQEETQYF
TGTGCTAGTGGTTTGGGACAAGAAGAGACCCAGTACTTC
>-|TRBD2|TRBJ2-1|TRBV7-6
CASSLASQRGDNEQFF
TGTGCCAGCAGCTTAGCGTCCCAGCGGGGAGACAATGAGCAGTTCTTC
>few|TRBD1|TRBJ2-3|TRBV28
CASSLRDSSTDTQYF
TGTGCCAGCAGTTTGAGGGACAGTAGCACAGATACGCAGTATTTT
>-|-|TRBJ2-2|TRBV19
CASSIRFQGSPGELFF
TGTGCCAGTAGTATACGTTTCCAGGGCTCGCCCGGGGAGCTGTTTTTT
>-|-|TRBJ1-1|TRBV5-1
CASSLVRGANGEAFF
TGCGCCAGCAGCTTGGTTCGCGGGGCGAACGGTGAAGCTTTCTTT
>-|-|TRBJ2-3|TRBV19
CASSILSSADTQYF
TGTGCCAGTAGTATCCTGTCCTCCGCAGATACGCAGTATTTT
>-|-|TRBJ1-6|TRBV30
CAWSVMGVTNSPLHF
TGTGCCTGGAGTGTAATGGGGGTTACTAATTCACCCCTCCACTTT
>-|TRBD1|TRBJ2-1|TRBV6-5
CASSRTGVLNEQFF
TGTGCCAGCAGCCGGACAGGGGTTCTAAATGAGCAGTTCTTC
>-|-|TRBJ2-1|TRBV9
CASSVGYLNEQFF
TGTGCCAGCAGCGTAGGTTACCTCAATGAGCAGTTCTTC
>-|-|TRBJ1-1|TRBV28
CASSLSRYRTEAFF
TGTGCCAGCAGTTTGAGTAGGTATCGAACTGAAGCTTTCTTT
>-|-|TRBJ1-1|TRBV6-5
CASSYSRQVNTEAFF
TGTGCCAGCAGTTACTCGAGACAGGTGAACACTGAAGCTTTCTTT
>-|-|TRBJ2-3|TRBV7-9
CASSDSGAGTDTQYF
TGTGCCAGCAGCGATTCAGGGGCCGGCACAGATACGCAGTATTTT
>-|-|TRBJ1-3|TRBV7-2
CASSPGPSGNTIYF
TGTGCCAGCAGTCCAGGCCCCTCTGGAAACACCATATATTTT
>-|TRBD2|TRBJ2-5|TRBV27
CASSITPPVEGLAGGGQETQYF
TGTGCCAGCAGCATAACCCCTCCGGTCGAGGGACTAGCGGGAGGGGGGCAAGAGACCCAGTACTTC
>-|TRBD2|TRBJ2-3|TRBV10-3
CAISESLAGGPVTDTQYF
TGTGCCATCAGTGAGAGCCTAGCGGGAGGGCCGGTCACAGATACGCAGTATTTT
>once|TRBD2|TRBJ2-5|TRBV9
CASSPGTSPETQYF
TGTGCCAGCAGCCCCGGGACTAGTCCAGAGACCCAGTACTTC
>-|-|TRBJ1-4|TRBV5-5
CASSQTVLATNEKLFF
TGTGCCAGCAGCCAGACAGTCCTCGCAACTAATGAAAAACTGTTTTTT
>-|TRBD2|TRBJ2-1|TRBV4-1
CASSQVGAGGPGGEQFF
TGCGCCAGCAGCCAAGTGGGAGCGGGAGGGCCAGGTGGTGAGCAGTTCTTC
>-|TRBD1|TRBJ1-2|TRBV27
CASSRTGYGYTF
TGTGCCAGCAGTCGGACAGGGTATGGCTACACCTTC
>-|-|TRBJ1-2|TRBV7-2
CASSFPGDVLDGYTF
TGTGCCAGCAGCTTTCCGGGGGATGTCCTAGATGGCTACACCTTC
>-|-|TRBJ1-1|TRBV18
CASSPRDNQNTEAFF
TGTGCCAGCTCACCCCGGGACAACCAGAACACTGAAGCTTTCTTT
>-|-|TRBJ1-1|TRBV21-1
CASSPSQGLAEAFF
TGTGCCAGCAGCCCAAGCCAGGGATTAGCTGAAGCTTTCTTT
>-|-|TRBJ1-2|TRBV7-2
CASSLVFRSYTF
TGTGCCAGCAGCTTAGTGTTCAGGTCCTACACCTTC
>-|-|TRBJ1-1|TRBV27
CASSPLQGSDTEAFF
TGTGCCAGCAGTCCCCTCCAGGGGTCGGACACTGAAGCTTTCTTT
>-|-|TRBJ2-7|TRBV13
CASSPRPDRGEQYF
TGTGCCAGCAGCCCTCGACCGGATCGGGGCGAGCAGTACTTC
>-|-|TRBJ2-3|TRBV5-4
CASRGHSGDTQYF
TGTGCCAGCCGGGGACATTCTGGAGATACGCAGTATTTT
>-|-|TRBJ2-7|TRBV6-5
CASSEPQGEQYF
TGTGCCAGCAGCGAGCCACAGGGCGAGCAGTACTTC
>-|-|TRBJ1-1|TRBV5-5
CASSLQVRNTEAFF
TGTGCCAGCAGCTTACAGGTACGGAACACTGAAGCTTTCTTT
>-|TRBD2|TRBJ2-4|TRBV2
CAGAGTSYTNIQYF
TGTGCCGGCGCCGGGACTAGTTACACAAACATTCAGTACTTC
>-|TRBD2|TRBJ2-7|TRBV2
CASMTSGRASFYEQYF
TGTGCCAGCATGACTAGCGGGAGGGCATCCTTCTACGAGCAGTACTTC
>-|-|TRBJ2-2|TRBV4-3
CASSQEVADGSGTGELFF
TGCGCCAGCAGCCAAGAGGTAGCGGACGGGAGTGGGACCGGGGAGCTGTTTTTT